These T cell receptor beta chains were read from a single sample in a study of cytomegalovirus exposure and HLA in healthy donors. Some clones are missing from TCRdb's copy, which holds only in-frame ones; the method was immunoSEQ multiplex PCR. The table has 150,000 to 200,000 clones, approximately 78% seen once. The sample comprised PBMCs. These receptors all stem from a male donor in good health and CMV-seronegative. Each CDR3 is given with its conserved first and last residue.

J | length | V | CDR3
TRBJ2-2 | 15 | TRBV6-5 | CASSQRTANTGELFF
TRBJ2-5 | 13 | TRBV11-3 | CASSPGQKETQYF
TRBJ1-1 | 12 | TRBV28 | CASSTSNTEAFF
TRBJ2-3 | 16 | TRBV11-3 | CASSQGQQGFTDTQYF
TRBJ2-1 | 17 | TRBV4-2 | CASSQDSAGQGINEQFF
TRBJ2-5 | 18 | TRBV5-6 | CASSYWTSAGGDRETQYF
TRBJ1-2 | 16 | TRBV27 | CASSLDPRGANYGYTF
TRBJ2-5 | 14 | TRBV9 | CASSVVSSGETQYF
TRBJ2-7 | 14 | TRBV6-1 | CASGSLTVSYEQYF
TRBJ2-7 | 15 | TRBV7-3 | CASSRGTGGGYEQYF
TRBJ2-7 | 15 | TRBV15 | CATSRGTSGDYEQYF
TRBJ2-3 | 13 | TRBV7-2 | CASSWDNRNTQYF
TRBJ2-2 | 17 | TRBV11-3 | CASSLYSSPAGAGELFF
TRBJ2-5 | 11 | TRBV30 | CAWGQQETQYF
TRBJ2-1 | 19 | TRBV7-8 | CASSPGGSGGMSSYNEQFF
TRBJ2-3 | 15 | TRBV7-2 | CASRERTASTDTQYF
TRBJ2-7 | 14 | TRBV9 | CASSVGALSYEQYF
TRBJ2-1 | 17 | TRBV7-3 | CASSPGLAGGLVDEQFF
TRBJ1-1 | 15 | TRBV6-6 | CASSYSVRMNTEAFF
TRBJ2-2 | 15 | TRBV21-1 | CVPHVGGPYTGELFF
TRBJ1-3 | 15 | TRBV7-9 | CASSPGQGTSQYIYF
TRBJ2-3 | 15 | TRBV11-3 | CASSLEFGVADTQYF
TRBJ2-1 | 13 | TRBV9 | CASSVPGDNEQFF
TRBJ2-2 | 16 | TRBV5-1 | CASSLSAGSTTGELFF
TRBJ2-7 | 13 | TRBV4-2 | CASSPGLGDEQYF
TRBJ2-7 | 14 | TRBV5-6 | CASSLGLPSYEQYF
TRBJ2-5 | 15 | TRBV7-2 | CASIKGALNQETQYF
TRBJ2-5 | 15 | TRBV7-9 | CASSPGLGYQETQYF
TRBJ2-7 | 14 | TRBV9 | CASSVGGGNYEQYF
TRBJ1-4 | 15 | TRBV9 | CASSVGQGPNEKLFF
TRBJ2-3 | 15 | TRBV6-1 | CASSLGLAGTDTQYF
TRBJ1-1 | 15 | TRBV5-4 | CASSSPGPKGTEAFF
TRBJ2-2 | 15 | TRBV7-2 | CASSLSGVRTGELFF
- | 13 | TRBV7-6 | CASSLGVSYEQYF
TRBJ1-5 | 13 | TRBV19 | CASIGQSGQPQHF
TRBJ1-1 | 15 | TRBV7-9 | CASSLSSGVSTEAFF
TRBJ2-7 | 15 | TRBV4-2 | CASSQGGGQGYEQYF
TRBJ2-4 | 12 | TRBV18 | CASSPLENIQYF
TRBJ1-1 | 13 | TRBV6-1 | CAIKTGLNTEAFF
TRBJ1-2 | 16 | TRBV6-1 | CASSEGQGLGVYGYTF
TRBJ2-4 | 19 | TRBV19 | CASRSVAGAPKLAKNIQYF
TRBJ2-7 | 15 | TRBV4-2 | CASSQDGSSSYEQYF
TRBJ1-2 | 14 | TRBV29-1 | CSVWFLNRDMGYTF
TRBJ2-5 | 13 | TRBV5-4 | CASSSDRGETQYF
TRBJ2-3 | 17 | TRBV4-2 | CASSQDAGGYSTDTQYF
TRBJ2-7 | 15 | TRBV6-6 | CASSYAGGSSYEQYF